This T cell receptor (beta chain) was identified in a study of blood T cell repertoires in COVID-19. With V trimmed by 2 bases and J by 11 bases, 5 bases remained unmatched. The germline V gene encodes CDR1 MDHEN and CDR2 SYDVKM. The CDR3 is 14 amino acids. This table comes from immunoSEQ multiplex PCR, and its TCRdb copy is limited to in-frame clones, with some not included. Of about 120,000 clones in the sample, around 78% were seen once. The TCR comes from a man between 25 and 39 years old with acute or convalescent COVID-19. The chain employs TRBV28 and TRBJ2-6, with 8 bases fitting TRBD1. The sample consisted of peripheral blood. CDR3 sequence (DNA): TGTGCCAGCAGTTTACCAGACAGGGGTTACGTCCTGACTTTC. Translated: CASSLPDRGYVLTF.